One T cell receptor beta chain is described in this entry. Its matching antigen is unknown. CDR1 is MGHDK, CDR2 SYGVNS, per germline. V was shortened by 1 base and J by 0 bases, with 9 bases between the two germline ends. The CDR3 is 15 amino acids. The data belong to a study of STAT3 mutations in large granular lymphocyte leukemia. Study background: More than half of T-LGLL patients received immunosuppressive therapy. Notes on the study in general: In several patients, dominant TCR clone burden exceeded STAT3 mutant burden, suggesting STAT3 mutation arose secondarily. At least one immunodominant TCR beta clonotype appeared in every T-cell large granular lymphocyte leukemia patient. Treatment regimens differed across patients between samplings. TCR clonotype switching after therapy occurred in about 35% of the 18 patients.

Some clones are missing from TCRdb's copy, which holds only in-frame ones; the method was immunoSEQ multiplex PCR. The sample has nearly 25,000 clones, around 93% seen once; the top ten hold about 6.5%. The sequence came from a man aged 35 to 55 with T-cell large granular lymphocyte leukemia. Some clones in this sample may be carry-over from other donors' samples. The sample taken for sequencing was peripheral blood mononuclear cells. The gene calls are TRBV25-1 and TRBJ1-2; tentatively, D is TRBD1 (5 bases). CDR3 nucleotide sequence: TGTGCCAGCAGTGAATTGGGGACTGCTAACTATGGCTACACCTTC. Its protein product is CASSELGTANYGYTF.